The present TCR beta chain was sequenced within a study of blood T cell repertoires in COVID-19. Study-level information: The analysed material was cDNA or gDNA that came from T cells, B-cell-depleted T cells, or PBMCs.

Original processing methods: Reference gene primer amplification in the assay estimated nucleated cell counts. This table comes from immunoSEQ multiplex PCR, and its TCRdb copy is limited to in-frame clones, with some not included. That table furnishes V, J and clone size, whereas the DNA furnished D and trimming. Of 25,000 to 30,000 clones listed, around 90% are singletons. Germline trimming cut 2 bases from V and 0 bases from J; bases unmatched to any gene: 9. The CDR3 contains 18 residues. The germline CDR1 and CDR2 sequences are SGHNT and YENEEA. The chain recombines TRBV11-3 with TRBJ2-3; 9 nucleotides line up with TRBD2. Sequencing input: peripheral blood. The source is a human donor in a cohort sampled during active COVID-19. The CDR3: CASSLPWEAGGSTDTQYF. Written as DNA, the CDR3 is TGTGCCAGCAGCTTACCCTGGGAAGCGGGAGGTAGCACAGATACGCAGTATTTT.